Shown below are 26 T cell receptor beta chains from a single sample sequenced in a study of breast tumors, draining lymph nodes, adjacent tissues. TCRdb reprocessed the multiplex PCR reads with MiXCR, giving one entry per CDR3 protein. This sample yields some 170,000 distinct CDR3 sequences, of which about 30% are seen a single time; around 4% belongs to the top ten. Axillary draining lymph nodes of breast cancer patients supplied the node samples. Sequenced sample: axillary lymph node tissue. Receptors were obtained from a female donor with breast cancer. Some clones in this sample may be carry-over from other donors' samples.

This clonotype was seen at least ten times. This rearrangement joins TRBV2 to TRBJ2-3, with 10 positions matching TRBD1. The CDR3 totals 15 residues. Losses at the gene ends were 11 bases for V and 3 bases for J; bases not matched to a gene: 11. Per germline, CDR1 SNHLY and CDR2 FYNNEI. This CDR3 is CAGDRGRSKTDTQYF. The CDR3 nucleotides are TGTGCCGGAGACAGGGGGCGATCTAAAACAGATACGCAGTATTTT. The variable domain in full, completed from reference TRBV2 and TRBJ2-3, reads EPEVTQTPSHQVTQMGQEVILRCVPISNHLYFYWYRQILGQKVEFLVSFYNNEISEKSEIFDDQFSVERPDGSNFTLKIRSTKLEDSAMYFCAGDRGRSKTDTQYFGPGTRLTVL.

This clonotype was seen many times. The V and J genes are TRBV12-3 or TRBV12-4 and TRBJ2-3; unclear D gene. The CDR3 covers 14 residues. With 8 bases removed from V and 4 bases from J, the gap between germline ends came to 16 bases. The CDR3 here is CASQRPLGADTQYF. In DNA, the CDR3 is TGTGCCAGCCAGCGACCCCTTGGGGCAGATACGCAGTATTTT.

This clonotype came up many times. The chain employs TRBV20-1 and TRBJ2-3; TRBD2 aligns across 13 bases. The CDR3 length is 17 residues. The V gene's germline CDR1 is DFQATT and CDR2 SNEGSKA (reference sequence). V dropped 6 bases and J dropped 4; count of bases not matched to a gene: 13. The CDR3 loop reads CSAALGLAGSTPDTQYF. The CDR3 DNA is TGCAGTGCCGCCCTGGGACTAGCGGGATCGACCCCAGATACGCAGTATTTT.

This clonotype was seen repeatedly, ten times or more. The gene calls are TRBV7-6 and TRBJ2-7; the D is unclear. Germline assignment: CDR1 SGHVS and CDR2 FNYEAQ. Trimming removed 5 bases at V and 2 bases at J, with 13 bases between. The CDR3 consists of 14 residues. The CDR3 reads CASSPRTVPYEQYF. In DNA, the CDR3 is TGTGCCAGCAGCCCCAGGACGGTCCCCTACGAGCAGTACTTC.

Note on this clonotype: A read error may be the cause here, since a much bigger clone is one base away. The rearrangement uses TRBV3-1 and TRBJ2-1, with a weak D call TRBD1 (6 bases). The CDR3 has 14 amino acids. Germline lookup yields CDR1 LGHDT and CDR2 YNNKEL (reference sequence). The DNA for the CDR3 is TGTGCCGGCAGCCGGGACAAAGCCTACAATGAGCAGTTCTTC. Its translation is CAGSRDKAYNEQFF.

The sample holds many counts of this clonotype. J is TRBJ2-5 and V is TRBV20-1; 11 nucleotides match TRBD2. Germline CDR1 DFQATT, CDR2 SNEGSKA (reference sequence). The junction had 8 bases not matched to a gene; V was cut back by 3 bases and J by 5 bases. The CDR3 consists of 15 residues. In DNA form, the CDR3 reads TGCAGTGCTAGGGGGGGTAGCGGGAGGGGGGAGACCCAGTACTTC. Translated: CSARGGSGRGETQYF.

This clonotype was recorded many times. The chain recombines TRBV5-1 with TRBJ2-5; D may match TRBD1 or TRBD2 (6 bases each). Germline lookup yields CDR1 SGHRS and CDR2 YFSETQ. This CDR3 is built from 15 residues. The V end was cut by 0 bases, the J end by 1 base, with 10 bases between. In DNA, the CDR3 is TGCGCCAGCAGCTTGGTAGGGGGGCCCCAAGAGACCCAGTACTTC. It is translated as CASSLVGGPQETQYF. The whole variable domain, filled in from reference TRBV5-1 and TRBJ2-5, reads KAGVTQTPRYLIKTRGQQVTLSCSPISGHRSVSWYQQTPGQGLQFLFEYFSETQRNKGNFPGRFSGRQFSNSRSEMNVSTLELGDSALYLCASSLVGGPQETQYFGPGTRLLVL.

V and J are TRBV12-3 or TRBV12-4 and TRBJ1-5, with D possibly TRBD1 on 6 matching bases. V gave up 0 bases and J gave up 0 bases, with 12 bases separating them. The CDR3 consists of 17 residues. The CDR3 coding sequence is TGTGCCAGCAGTTTAGCTAAGGGGGGCAATAGCAATCAGCCCCAGCATTTT. Amino acids: CASSLAKGGNSNQPQHF.

This clonotype was recorded at least ten times. The chain combines TRBV7-2 with TRBJ2-1; 7 nucleotides agree with TRBD2. Germline V CDR1 and CDR2: SGHTA, FQGNSA. CDR3 length: 15 residues. Trimming cost V 5 bases and J 5 bases; bases outside gene matches: 9. The CDR3 nucleotides read TGTGCCAGCAGCCGGAGCGGGGCTGGCCACAATGAGCAGTTCTTC. Its protein product is CASSRSGAGHNEQFF. Looking up the rest from reference TRBV7-2 and TRBJ2-1 gives the full variable domain: GAGVSQSPSNKVTEKGKDVELRCDPISGHTALYWYRQSLGQGLEFLIYFQGNSAPDKSGLPSDRFSAERTGGSVSTLTIQRTQQEDSAVYLCASSRSGAGHNEQFFGPGTRLTVL.

The chain recombines TRBV7-9 with TRBJ1-4, with D maybe TRBD1 (5 bases). Germline CDR1 reads SEHNR; CDR2 reads FQNEAQ (reference sequence). The CDR3 runs 15 residues. V lost 1 base and J 8 bases, leaving 14 bases between the germline ends. CDR3 in amino acids: CASSLGWGGDEKLFF. CDR3 coding DNA: TGTGCCAGCAGCTTAGGTTGGGGAGGGGACGAAAAACTGTTTTTT. Full variable domain (remainder filled in from reference TRBV7-9 and TRBJ1-4): DTGVSQNPRHKITKRGQNVTFRCDPISEHNRLYWYRQTLGQGPEFLTYFQNEAQLEKSRLLSDRFSAERPKGSFSTLEIQRTEQGDSAMYLCASSLGWGGDEKLFFGSGTQLSVL.

Regarding this clonotype: One base away lies a much larger clone, so this may be a sequencing read error. In this CDR3 the conserved last residue, phenylalanine or tryptophan, is missing, so a read error is likely. V usage is TRBV6-1 and J usage is TRBJ2-7, with 16 nucleotides matching TRBD2. The CDR3 has 16 residues. Trimming took 8 bases from V and 4 from J; bases not matched to a gene: 8. Germline CDR1 reads MNHNS; CDR2 reads SASEGT. CDR3 bases: TGTGCCAGCTACGGGACTAGCGGGAGGGCCGAATACGAGCAGTACCTC. Amino acids: CASYGTSGRAEYEQYL.

Ten or more counts support this clonotype. The rearrangement links TRBV7-2 to TRBJ2-7, with D possibly matching TRBD1 (6 bases). This CDR3 has 17 residues. Germline loops: CDR1 SGHTA, CDR2 FQGNSA. The V end lost 5 bases, the J end lost 0 bases, and 20 bases lay between the germline ends. This CDR3 reads CASSRGRTTGSSYEQYF. In nucleotides, the CDR3 is TGTGCCAGCAGCCGTGGTCGGACAACAGGGAGCTCCTACGAGCAGTACTTC. The complete variable domain, with remaining parts taken from reference TRBV7-2 and TRBJ2-7, reads GAGVSQSPSNKVTEKGKDVELRCDPISGHTALYWYRQSLGQGLEFLIYFQGNSAPDKSGLPSDRFSAERTGGSVSTLTIQRTQQEDSAVYLCASSRGRTTGSSYEQYFGPGTRLTVT.

This clonotype was counted ten times or more. V gene TRBV6-5 combines with J gene TRBJ2-1, with TRBD2 identical over 7 bases. The CDR3 has 16 residues. J was trimmed by 5 bases and V by 4 bases; bases with no gene match: 11. From germline, CDR1 is MNHEY and CDR2 SVGAGI. CDR3 sequence reads: CASSFRDSGPNNEQFF. In nucleotides, the CDR3 is TGTGCCAGCAGTTTCCGGGATAGCGGGCCTAACAATGAGCAGTTCTTC.

Comment on this clonotype: A clone one base away is much larger, so this may be a read error. The genes are TRBV6-5 and TRBJ1-5; tentative D call: TRBD1 (5 bases). This CDR3 comprises 16 residues. Trimming left V 6 bases short and J 2 bases short, with 17 bases between. Germline V gives CDR1 MNHEY, CDR2 SVGAGI. The CDR3 bases are TGTGCCAGCAGCCGAAGTTTTGGGGCAGGCAATCAGCCCCAGCATTTT. It translates to CASSRSFGAGNQPQHF.

With regard to this clonotype: This may be a read error, as it is one base from a much larger clone. This chain uses TRBV28 with TRBJ2-1; 7 nucleotides line up with TRBD1. This CDR3 is built from 13 residues. After removal of 5 bases from V and 16 bases from J, the junction contained 14 bases not matched to a gene. Per germline, CDR1 MDHEN and CDR2 SYDVKM. The DNA for the CDR3 is TGTGCCAGCAGTGCAGCCGCTACAGGGGTGTATTTCTTC. Amino acids: CASSAAATGVYFF.

This clonotype was seen ten or more times. The chain combines TRBV6-5 with TRBJ2-1; D is undetermined. The length of the CDR3 is 15 residues. From germline, CDR1 is MNHEY and CDR2 SVGAGI. V was trimmed by 0 bases and J by 2 bases, leaving 8 bases between them. CDR3 sequence reads: CASSYSDGPYNEQFF. The DNA for the CDR3 is TGTGCCAGCAGTTACTCGGACGGACCCTACAATGAGCAGTTCTTC.

The sample holds many counts of this clonotype. The chain uses TRBV6-2 or TRBV6-3 and TRBJ1-6; D unresolved. Germline V CDR1 and CDR2: MNHEY, SVGEGT. The CDR3 is made up of 15 amino acids. The ends were cut back, 6 bases at V and 12 bases at J, with 21 bases in the middle. CDR3 in DNA: TGTGCCAGCAGCCATCCTACTCGCCAGCGGCAACCCCTCCACTTT. Translating it yields CASSHPTRQRQPLHF.

This clonotype was observed a few times. V gene TRBV6-6 combines with J gene TRBJ1-5; 9 bases are a match to TRBD1. The junction had 10 bases not matched to a gene; V was cut back by 0 bases and J by 7 bases. Germline assignment: CDR1 MNHNY and CDR2 SVGAGI (reference sequence). The CDR3 is 17 amino acids. The CDR3 bases are TGTGCCAGCAGTTACTCGGCCGGGACAGGGAGTAACCAGCCCCAGCATTTT. This translates into CASSYSAGTGSNQPQHF.

With respect to this clonotype: A read error may be the cause here, since a much bigger clone is one base away. The CDR3 carries no conserved terminal phenylalanine or tryptophan, so it likely arises from a read error. The DNA of the CDR3 is TGCAGTGGGCTGGACTACGAGCAGTACTCC. Its translation: CSGLDYEQYS. This chain links TRBV20-1 with TRBJ2-7; D ambiguous. The V gene lost 7 bases and the J gene lost 3 bases, with 7 bases spanning the gap. The CDR3 is made up of 10 amino acids. Germline V gene lookup returns CDR1 DFQATT and CDR2 SNEGSKA (reference sequence).

This clonotype was picked up many times. The chain carries TRBV30 and TRBJ2-3, with 14 bases identical to TRBD2. Germline CDR1 and CDR2: GTSNPN and SVGIG (reference sequence). J lost 5 bases, V lost 1 base, and 5 bases had no gene match. CDR3 size: 16 residues. The CDR3 loop is CAWSGGLAGAGDTQYF. The CDR3 DNA sequence: TGTGCCTGGAGTGGGGGACTAGCGGGAGCCGGAGATACGCAGTATTTT. The variable domain in full, with the rest retrieved from reference TRBV30 and TRBJ2-3, is SQTIHQWPATLVQPVGSPLSLECTVEGTSNPNLYWYRQAAGRGLQLLFYSVGIGQISSEVPQNLSASRPQDRQFILSSKKLLLSDSGFYLCAWSGGLAGAGDTQYFGPGTRLTVL.

Ten or more counts support this clonotype. The gene calls are TRBV30 and TRBJ2-3; 10 bases line up with TRBD2. CDR1 and CDR2 from the germline V gene are GTSNPN and SVGIG (reference sequence). V lost 7 bases, J lost 4 bases, and 2 bases stayed unmatched. The CDR3 is made up of 12 amino acids. The CDR3 spells CASGLAPDTQYF. Written as DNA, the CDR3 is TGTGCCTCGGGACTAGCGCCAGATACGCAGTATTTT. Supplemented by reference TRBV30 and TRBJ2-3, the full variable domain reads SQTIHQWPATLVQPVGSPLSLECTVEGTSNPNLYWYRQAAGRGLQLLFYSVGIGQISSEVPQNLSASRPQDRQFILSSKKLLLSDSGFYLCASGLAPDTQYFGPGTRLTVL.

This clonotype was seen ten or more times. V is TRBV29-1 and J is TRBJ2-3, with D possibly called TRBD1 or TRBD2 (7 bases each). CDR1 is SQVTM and CDR2 is ANQGSEA in the germline V gene. The CDR3 is 13 residues long. V was clipped by 6 bases and J by 4 bases, with 14 bases between them. The CDR3 sequence: CSVGGGASDTQYF. CDR3 DNA: TGCAGCGTGGGAGGGGGCGCATCAGATACGCAGTATTTT.

A note on this clonotype: This could be a read error, since a much larger clone is one nucleotide away. The gene calls are TRBV6-1 and TRBJ2-2, with D unresolved. With 7 bases removed from V and 5 bases from J, the gap between germline ends came to 11 bases. The CDR3 spans 13 residues. Germline values: CDR1 MNHNS, CDR2 SASEGT. The DNA for the CDR3 is TGTGCCAGCATCTTTTCAGGAACCGGGGAGCTGTTTTTT. Translated: CASIFSGTGELFF.

As regards this clonotype: With a much larger clone just one base away, this may be a read error. V usage is TRBV6-1 and J usage is TRBJ1-6; D uncertain. Germline V CDR1 and CDR2: MNHNS, SASEGT. V was cut by 5 bases and J by 8 bases, with 16 bases left in between. The CDR3 is 15 residues long. CDR3 region: CASSQTPRMYSPLHF. The CDR3 nucleotides are TGTGCCAGCAGTCAAACTCCCCGGATGTATTCACCCCTCCACTTT.

The J gene is TRBJ1-2, the V gene TRBV9; possibly TRBD1 for D (5 bases). CDR3 length: 12 residues. The V end lost 3 bases, the J end lost 3 bases, and 6 bases lay between the germline ends. The germline CDR1 and CDR2 sequences are SGDLS and YYNGEE. CDR3 sequence reads: CASSATDYGYTF. For the CDR3, the DNA is TGTGCCAGCAGCGCGACAGACTATGGCTACACCTTC.

The rearrangement uses TRBV20-1 and TRBJ1-2; D remains ambiguous. The CDR3 runs 13 residues. Germline V lookup: CDR1 DFQATT, CDR2 SNEGSKA (reference sequence). Trimming removed 4 bases from V and 0 bases from J, with 9 bases in between. Here the CDR3 reads CSAIDRTNYGYTF. The CDR3, as DNA: TGCAGTGCTATTGACCGAACTAACTATGGCTACACCTTC.